A single sample gave rise to the 21 T cell receptor beta chains below, sequenced in a study of T cell responses to AZD1222 COVID-19 vaccine (dated by TCRdb to about 2021). The time point label on this specimen signifies: baseline before first vaccination. Library construction relied on the immunoSEQ multiplex PCR assay. TCRdb stores this immuneACCESS table with in-frame sequences only. Part of the clones is absent; in the studies checked, under half of the shortfall reflects unresolved V genes, and no reason is known for the rest. Recorded for this sample are more than 110,000 clones; around nine tenths of them occurred a single time. About 3.8% of the sample goes to the ten largest clones. Here the sequenced sample was peripheral blood, taken on day 0 of AZD1222 vaccination. These receptor sequences come from an adult in good health.

J is TRBJ2-2 and V is TRBV14; D uncertain. CDR1 is SGHDN, CDR2 FVKESK, per germline. The CDR3 loop spans 15 amino acids. V lost 0 bases, J lost 2 bases, and 7 bases lay in between. This CDR3 is CASSQDMDNTGELFF. The CDR3 DNA reads TGTGCCAGCAGCCAAGATATGGATAACACCGGGGAGCTGTTTTTT.

The V and J genes are TRBV28 and TRBJ2-7, with 14 bases that match TRBD2. J gave up 5 bases and V 8 bases, and 8 bases lay outside the gene matches. The CDR3 consists of 15 residues. The V gene's germline CDR1 is MDHEN and CDR2 SYDVKM. The CDR3 is CASWGLAGAGDEQYF. The CDR3 bases are TGTGCCAGCTGGGGACTAGCGGGAGCGGGAGACGAGCAGTACTTC.

V and J are TRBV5-1 and TRBJ2-5, with 8 positions matching TRBD2. CDR3 length: 15 amino acids. Germline CDR1 is SGHRS and CDR2 is YFSETQ. Trimming at V came to 1 base and at J to 3 bases, leaving 5 bases not matched to a gene. CDR3 sequence reads: CASSLIRTSKETQYF. CDR3 DNA: TGCGCCAGCAGCTTGATACGGACTAGCAAAGAGACCCAGTACTTC.

This chain links TRBV6-5 with TRBJ2-3, with 8 nucleotides matching TRBD2. This CDR3 region has 14 residues. Trimming cost V 10 bases and J 5 bases; bases outside gene matches: 11. Germline CDR1 MNHEY, CDR2 SVGAGI. CDR3: CATGGSGTGDTQYF. The CDR3 DNA reads TGTGCCACCGGGGGTAGCGGGACTGGAGATACGCAGTATTTT.

The V call is TRBV27, the J call TRBJ1-6; D call uncertain. The CDR3 runs to 15 residues. Per the germline V gene, CDR1 is MNHEY and CDR2 is SMNVEV (reference sequence). With 0 bases removed from V and 5 bases from J, the gap between germline ends came to 8 bases. In nucleotides, the CDR3 is TGTGCCAGCAGTTTATCATCTGGGAATAATTCACCCCTCCACTTT. It translates to CASSLSSGNNSPLHF.

This chain uses TRBV2 with TRBJ1-1, with D perhaps TRBD1 (6 bases). V lost 7 bases and J lost 9, with 21 bases in between. The CDR3 is 14 residues long. CDR1 and CDR2 from the germline V gene are SNHLY and FYNNEI. CDR3 sequence (DNA): TGTGCCAGCAAAAGGCCCCCCCGGGACATAAAAGCTTTCTTT. It specifies CASKRPPRDIKAFF. The full variable domain, completed using reference TRBV2 and TRBJ1-1, is EPEVTQTPSHQVTQMGQEVILRCVPISNHLYFYWYRQILGQKVEFLVSFYNNEISEKSEIFDDQFSVERPDGSNFTLKIRSTKLEDSAMYFCASKRPPRDIKAFFGQGTRLTVV.

The V and J genes are TRBV27 and TRBJ1-5; no reliable D call. V was clipped by 4 bases and J by 2 bases, with 6 bases between them. This CDR3 spans 13 amino acids. CDR1 is MNHEY, CDR2 SMNVEV, per germline (reference sequence). The DNA for the CDR3 is TGTGCCAGCAGTTCAATGGGCAATCAGCCCCAGCATTTT. It specifies CASSSMGNQPQHF.

This chain joins TRBV19 and TRBJ1-2, with D possibly TRBD1 on 5 matching bases. The CDR3 totals 14 residues. The V end was cut by 2 bases, the J end by 5 bases, with 12 bases between. The germline CDR1 and CDR2 sequences are LNHDA and SQIVND (reference sequence). Here the CDR3 reads CASSIQGFEYGYTF. CDR3 coding DNA: TGTGCCAGTAGTATACAGGGTTTCGAGTATGGCTACACCTTC.

The V and J genes are TRBV20-1 and TRBJ1-1; no clear D gene. V was shortened by 3 bases and J by 4 bases, with 12 bases between the two germline ends. The CDR3 is made up of 13 amino acids. CDR1 is DFQATT, CDR2 SNEGSKA, per germline (reference sequence). In DNA form, the CDR3 reads TGCAGTGCTAGTGGGTGGGATACCACTGAAGCTTTCTTT. Amino acids: CSASGWDTTEAFF.

The genes are TRBV5-1 and TRBJ2-7; 14 bases line up with TRBD2. Trimming took 5 bases from V and 2 from J; bases not matched to a gene: 9. Germline V lookup: CDR1 SGHRS, CDR2 YFSETQ. This CDR3 comprises 17 residues. In DNA, the CDR3 is TGCGCCAGCAGTTCGGGACTAGCGGGAGAAGGCGCCTACGAGCAGTACTTC. Amino acids: CASSSGLAGEGAYEQYF.

The chain is built from TRBV10-1 and TRBJ2-2; TRBD2 matches at 12 bases. Trimming removed 8 bases from V and 6 bases from J; junction bases left unmatched: 7. This CDR3 contains 15 residues. CDR1 WNHNN and CDR2 SYGVQD come from the germline V gene (reference sequence). The CDR3 sequence is CASGTGLAGPGELFF. CDR3 DNA sequence: TGCGCCAGCGGGACAGGACTAGCGGGGCCCGGGGAGCTGTTTTTT.

The rearrangement uses TRBV11-1 and TRBJ1-2; D not resolved. With 2 bases removed from V and 2 bases from J, the gap between germline ends came to 6 bases. CDR1 and CDR2 from the germline V gene are SGHAT and FQDESV (reference sequence). This CDR3 is 13 amino acids long. The chain's CDR3 is CASSLSRNYGYTF. CDR3 in DNA: TGTGCCAGCAGCTTATCCAGGAACTATGGCTACACCTTC. Full variable domain (missing parts from reference TRBV11-1 and TRBJ1-2): EAEVAQSPRYKITEKSQAVAFWCDPISGHATLYWYRQILGQGPELLVQFQDESVVDDSQLPKDRFSAERLKGVDSTLKIQPAELGDSAMYLCASSLSRNYGYTFGSGTRLTVV.

The rearrangement joins TRBV11-2 to TRBJ2-7, with D perhaps being TRBD1 or TRBD2 (5 bases each). The CDR3 covers 16 residues. The germline gives CDR1 SGHAT, CDR2 FQNNGV. V dropped 4 bases and J dropped 4 bases, with 20 bases sitting between them. CDR3 nucleotides: TGTGCCAGCAGCTCTACCCCCGCTTCCGGGGCTTACGAGCAGTACTTC. This sequence encodes CASSSTPASGAYEQYF.

The sample holds one count of this clone. The chain combines TRBV6-1 with TRBJ2-3, with D perhaps TRBD1 (5 bases). CDR1 is MNHNS, CDR2 SASEGT, per germline. This CDR3 spans 14 amino acids. V was cut by 2 bases and J by 8 bases, with 14 bases left in between. CDR3 nucleotide sequence: TGTGCCAGCAGTGAATTCGCCAGGGAAGCTACGCAGTATTTT. The encoded protein is CASSEFAREATQYF.

The chain couples TRBV29-1 to TRBJ1-4, with no clear D. The CDR3 loop spans 10 amino acids. Germline CDR1 reads SQVTM; CDR2 reads ANQGSEA. V was trimmed by 4 bases and J by 7 bases, leaving 4 bases between them. The CDR3 DNA follows: TGCAGCGTTGGTCGTGAAAAACTGTTTTTT. The encoded protein is CSVGREKLFF.

This rearrangement joins TRBV21-1 to TRBJ2-4; the D call in the table, TRBD2, was not verified against the DNA. TRBV21-1 constitutes a pseudogene. This CDR3 spans 14 amino acids. The CDR3 spells CASSPPKRGSIQYF. CDR3 in DNA: TGTGCCAGCAGCCCGCCAAAGCGGGGCAGCATTCAGTACTTC.

CDR3 region: CASSVVGAGGTDTQYF. The CDR3 region has the DNA TGTGCCAGCAGCGTAGTCGGGGCGGGGGGCACAGATACGCAGTATTTT. The chain is built from TRBV9 and TRBJ2-3; 7 positions match TRBD2. Germline CDR1 reads SGDLS; CDR2 reads YYNGEE. The CDR3 is 16 residues long. V trimming: 0 bases; J trimming: 1 base; junction bases outside the gene matches: 5.

The rearrangement joins TRBV7-3 to TRBJ1-3, with D tentatively TRBD1 (5 bases). Germline assignment: CDR1 SGHTA and CDR2 FQGTGA. The CDR3 spans 15 residues. The V and J ends lost 4 bases and 4 bases respectively, with 14 bases between them. CDR3 in amino acids: CASSYSPGTGNTIYF. For the CDR3, the DNA is TGTGCCAGCAGCTACAGTCCCGGGACCGGAAACACCATATATTTT.

The rearrangement links TRBV28 to TRBJ2-5; TRBD1 might be the D (5 bases). CDR1 is MDHEN and CDR2 is SYDVKM in the germline V gene. This CDR3 is 16 amino acids long. The ends were cut back, 4 bases at V and 1 base at J, with 16 bases in the middle. The CDR3 here is CASSSSRVWGQETQYF. CDR3 nucleotides: TGTGCCAGCAGTTCTTCCAGGGTTTGGGGCCAAGAGACCCAGTACTTC.

This clone was seen just once. This chain joins TRBV4-2 and TRBJ2-5, with TRBD2 matching over 10 bases. With V trimmed by 3 bases and J by 5 bases, 12 bases remained unmatched. The length of the CDR3 is 17 residues. The germline gives CDR1 LGHNA, CDR2 YNFKEQ. The CDR3 sequence: CASSQGGLAGVLETQYF. CDR3 in DNA: TGTGCCAGCAGCCAGGGGGGGCTAGCGGGAGTTTTGGAGACCCAGTACTTC.

The CDR3 here is CASSPYRLDRTGELFF. The CDR3 DNA reads as TGTGCCAGCTCACCGTACAGGTTAGATCGTACCGGGGAGCTGTTTTTT. V is TRBV18 and J is TRBJ2-2, with a tentative D call TRBD1 (5 bases). Germline V gives CDR1 KGHSH, CDR2 LQKENI. V dropped 3 bases and J dropped 5 bases, with 16 bases sitting between them. The CDR3 contains 16 residues.